This T cell receptor (beta chain) was observed in a study of blood T cell repertoires in COVID-19. The V end was cut by 0 bases, the J end by 7 bases, with 21 bases between. This CDR3 spans 17 amino acids. The germline gives CDR1 SGHDN, CDR2 FVKESK. Sequencing used immunoSEQ multiplex PCR; TCRdb keeps in-frame clones, though not all of them. The sample gives tens of thousands of clones, roughly 90% of which show up once; approximately 2.8% is in the top ten. This clonotype was sampled from a man aged 50 to 60 with acute or convalescent COVID-19. The sample comprised peripheral blood. V gene TRBV14 combines with J gene TRBJ1-1; D unresolved. In nucleotides, the CDR3 is TGTGCCAGCAGCCAAGATGGGTGGGGAGGGCAACGGGGTGAAGCTTTCTTT. Translation gives CASSQDGWGGQRGEAFF.